The sequence of this T cell receptor beta chain was determined in a study of shared clonotypes between healthy human individuals. Turning to this clone: What it binds is unknown.

Deep-level running was used for the assay. The repertoire was sequenced with immunoSEQ multiplex PCR; TCRdb's copy has only in-frame clones and lacks some. Of 800,000 or so clones listed, just over 95% are singletons. Naive-designated CD8 cells lacked CD45RO, were positively enriched for CCR7, and omitted terminally differentiated effector memory CD45RA+ cells. Findings of the study overall: Despite large depth, sorted-subset datasets appeared incompletely sequenced.

Sequencing input: naive CD8+ T cells sorted from blood. The sequence was obtained from a man aged 25-45 years in good health.

The CDR3 sequence: CSVVGLAGPYNEQFF. DNA for the CDR3: TGCAGCGTCGTGGGACTAGCGGGACCCTACAATGAGCAGTTCTTC. V is TRBV29-1 and J is TRBJ2-1; 13 nucleotides line up with TRBD2. CDR3 size: 15 residues. The trim removed 6 bases at V and 2 bases at J, leaving 4 bases unmatched. Germline values: CDR1 SQVTM, CDR2 ANQGSEA.